The 2 T cell receptor beta chains listed next were all sequenced from one sample in a study of cytomegalovirus exposure and HLA in healthy donors. The primer mix had 60 Vbeta and 13 Jbeta primers. Profiling relied on immunoSEQ multiplex PCR, and the TCRdb table lists in-frame clones only, not all of them. The sample includes about 94,000 clones, approximately 77% of them seen just once. The specimen was PBMCs. These receptors all stem from a human donor in good health.

CDR3 bases: TGTGCCAGCAGCTTACCCGGGACAGGGTCCTACGAGCAGTACTTC. It is translated as CASSLPGTGSYEQYF. This chain connects TRBV5-6 to TRBJ2-7; 9 bases match TRBD1. Germline V gene sequence: CDR1 SGHDT, CDR2 YYEEEE. V lost 2 bases to trimming and J lost 1 base; unmatched junction nucleotides: 4. The CDR3 runs to 15 residues.

The rearrangement links TRBV4-3 to TRBJ2-4, with TRBD2 matching over 7 bases. V lost 4 bases and J lost 6; bases outside the gene matches: 9. This CDR3 has 15 amino acids. Germline CDR1 and CDR2: LGHNA and YSLEER. CDR3 residues: CASSLRLAGGNIQYF. The CDR3 bases are TGCGCCAGCAGCCTTCGACTAGCCGGGGGAAACATTCAGTACTTC.